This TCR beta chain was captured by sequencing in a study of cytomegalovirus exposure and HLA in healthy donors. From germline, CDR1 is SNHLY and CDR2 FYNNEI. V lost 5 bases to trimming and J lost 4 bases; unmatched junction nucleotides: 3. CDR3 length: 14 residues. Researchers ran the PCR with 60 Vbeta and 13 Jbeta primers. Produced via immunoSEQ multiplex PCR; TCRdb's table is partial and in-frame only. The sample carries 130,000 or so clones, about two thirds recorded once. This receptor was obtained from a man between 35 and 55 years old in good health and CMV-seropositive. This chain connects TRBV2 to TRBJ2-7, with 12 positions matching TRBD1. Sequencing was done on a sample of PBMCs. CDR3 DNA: TGTGCCAGCAGTAGGGACAGGGGGCCGTACGAGCAGTACTTC. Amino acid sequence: CASSRDRGPYEQYF.